Following are 14 T cell receptor beta chains from one sample sequenced in a study of T cell changes during pregnancy in multiple sclerosis. The repertoire was sequenced with immunoSEQ multiplex PCR; TCRdb's copy has only in-frame clones and lacks some. The data hold some 43,000 clones, with roughly 87% observed a single time. The sequencing here drew on CD8+ T cells from peripheral blood mononuclear cells, taken in the first trimester of pregnancy. The receptors stem from a female donor with multiple sclerosis, enrolled in a pregnancy study.

The CDR3 DNA sequence: TGTGCCAGCAGCCCCCCCCCGACAGGGCCAGGGGCCAATACCGGGGAGCTGTTTTTT. As protein: CASSPPPTGPGANTGELFF. The chain couples TRBV7-6 to TRBJ2-2, with 7 positions matching TRBD1. This CDR3 is 19 amino acids long. V lost 5 bases, J lost 5 bases, and 20 bases stayed unmatched. Germline CDR1 SGHVS, CDR2 FNYEAQ.

The genes are TRBV10-3 and TRBJ2-7, with 7 bases matching TRBD2. CDR1 is ENHRY, CDR2 SYGVKD, per germline. The CDR3 has 14 amino acids. The V and J ends lost 6 bases and 3 bases, in that order; junction bases with no gene match: 8. The CDR3 DNA sequence: TGTGCCATCAGACTAGCGCCAGGACTCTACGAGCAGTACTTC. Translating it yields CAIRLAPGLYEQYF.

This clone was seen a few times. The rearrangement joins TRBV10-1 to TRBJ1-4; D remains ambiguous. V gave up 0 bases and J gave up 1 base, with 6 bases separating them. CDR1 WNHNN and CDR2 SYGVQD come from the germline V gene (reference sequence). This CDR3 region has 15 residues. The CDR3 DNA follows: TGCGCCAGCAGTGAGTCCAGTCGAACTAATGAAAAACTGTTTTTT. It yields the protein CASSESSRTNEKLFF.

The CDR3 DNA reads TGTGCCAGCAGTGAAAGGACAGGGATTTTGAACACTGAAGCTTTCTTT. Protein: CASSERTGILNTEAFF. The V gene is TRBV2, the J gene TRBJ1-1; 8 bases fit TRBD1. Per germline, CDR1 SNHLY and CDR2 FYNNEI. CDR3 length equals 16 residues. J gave up 0 bases and V 2 bases, and 5 bases lay outside the gene matches.

The J gene is TRBJ2-3, the V gene TRBV6-1; a weak D match, TRBD2 (6 bases). Per germline, CDR1 MNHNS and CDR2 SASEGT. With 5 bases removed from V and 1 base from J, the gap between germline ends came to 13 bases. CDR3 size: 15 residues. DNA for the CDR3: TGTGCCAGCAGTAAAATTAGCGGTGGCACAGATACGCAGTATTTT. It translates to CASSKISGGTDTQYF.

In this sample, this clone turned up a few times. The chain is built from TRBV6-1 and TRBJ1-5, with D possibly TRBD1 on 5 matching bases. This CDR3 region has 15 residues. Deletions cut 1 base from V and 6 bases from J, with 13 bases between. Per germline, CDR1 MNHNS and CDR2 SASEGT. CDR3 residues: CASSEGGMGGQPQHF. The CDR3 coding sequence is TGTGCCAGCAGTGAAGGCGGGATGGGGGGTCAGCCCCAGCATTTT.

This sequence joins TRBV13 and TRBJ2-7; 7 bases line up with TRBD1. Germline CDR1 is PRHDT and CDR2 is FYEKMQ (reference sequence). V was pared by 3 bases and J by 3 bases, with 14 bases of the junction left unmatched. The CDR3 is made up of 17 amino acids. CDR3 sequence reads: CASSLTPGTAWNYEQYF. The CDR3 nucleotides are TGTGCCAGCAGCTTGACCCCCGGGACAGCTTGGAACTACGAGCAGTACTTC.

The V and J genes are TRBV13 and TRBJ2-2; D remains unclear. The CDR3 runs 12 residues. Deletions cut 5 bases from V and 3 bases from J, with 4 bases between. CDR1 and CDR2 from the germline V gene are PRHDT and FYEKMQ (reference sequence). CDR3 DNA: TGTGCCAGCAGCCTATACACCGGGGAGCTGTTTTTT. It codes for CASSLYTGELFF. The whole variable domain, filled in from reference TRBV13 and TRBJ2-2, reads AAGVIQSPRHLIKEKRETATLKCYPIPRHDTVYWYQQGPGQDPQFLISFYEKMQSDKGSIPDRFSAQQFSDYHSELNMSSLELGDSALYFCASSLYTGELFFGEGSRLTVL.

The chain combines TRBV7-9 with TRBJ2-2; TRBD1 aligns across 8 bases. This CDR3 comprises 15 residues. CDR1 is SEHNR and CDR2 is FQNEAQ in the germline V gene (reference sequence). J lost 3 bases, V lost 1 base, and 1 base had no gene match. The CDR3 coding sequence is TGTGCCAGCAGCTTAGTGGGACAGGACACCGGGGAGCTGTTTTTT. Its protein is CASSLVGQDTGELFF.

The chain has TRBV19 and TRBJ1-4; D unresolved. Germline loops: CDR1 LNHDA, CDR2 SQIVND (reference sequence). This CDR3 comprises 13 residues. Trimming shortened V by 7 bases and J by 5 bases, and 11 bases separated the two germline ends. The CDR3 spells CASTTELNEKLFF. The CDR3 DNA reads TGTGCCAGTACGACGGAACTAAATGAAAAACTGTTTTTT.

The chain carries TRBV5-1 and TRBJ2-1; D may be TRBD2 (6 bases). The CDR3 totals 12 residues. Between the trimmed V and J ends, which lost 4 bases and 12 bases, there was a span of 14 bases. Germline V gene lookup returns CDR1 SGHRS and CDR2 YFSETQ. CDR3 residues: CASSPSAEGQFF. For the CDR3, the DNA is TGCGCCAGCAGCCCGTCGGCGGAGGGGCAGTTCTTC.

J is TRBJ2-1 and V is TRBV6-6; maybe TRBD2 (5 bases). The CDR3 spans 16 residues. Trimming shortened V by 4 bases and J by 5 bases, and 18 bases separated the two germline ends. CDR1 MNHNY and CDR2 SVGAGI come from the germline V gene (reference sequence). CDR3 loop: CASSLRVSVADNEQFF. CDR3 in DNA: TGTGCCAGCAGTTTGAGGGTATCCGTAGCAGACAATGAGCAGTTCTTC.

CDR3 loop: CAAGDYEQYF. CDR3 DNA sequence: TGTGCCGCGGGGGACTACGAGCAGTACTTC. The chain recombines TRBV19 with TRBJ2-7, with 7 nucleotides matching TRBD2. J was trimmed by 3 bases and V by 11 bases; bases with no gene match: 1. CDR3 length: 10 residues. Germline CDR1 reads LNHDA; CDR2 reads SQIVND (reference sequence). Filled out from reference TRBV19 and TRBJ2-7, the complete variable domain reads DGGITQSPKYLFRKEGQNVTLSCEQNLNHDAMYWYRQDPGQGLRLIYYSQIVNDFQKGDIAEGYSVSREKKESFPLTVTSAQKNPTAFYLCAAGDYEQYFGPGTRLTVT.

This clone was counted a single time. The gene calls are TRBV11-2 and TRBJ1-4; possibly TRBD1 for D (6 bases). The germline V and J ends were trimmed by 8 bases and 3 bases, with 19 bases remaining between them. This CDR3 has 16 residues. Germline assignment: CDR1 SGHAT and CDR2 FQNNGV. The CDR3: CASLSDSLAANEKLFF. CDR3 sequence (DNA): TGTGCCAGCCTTTCGGACAGCCTGGCGGCTAATGAAAAACTGTTTTTT. The whole variable domain, filled in from reference TRBV11-2 and TRBJ1-4, reads EAGVAQSPRYKIIEKRQSVAFWCNPISGHATLYWYQQILGQGPKLLIQFQNNGVVDDSQLPKDRFSAERLKGVDSTLKIQPAKLEDSAVYLCASLSDSLAANEKLFFGSGTQLSVL.